This is a list of T cell receptor beta chains from one sample in a study of STAT3 mutations in large granular lymphocyte leukemia. TCRdb keeps only in-frame clones here, not all; method: immunoSEQ multiplex PCR. The sample contains 8,500 to 11,000 clones, 87% of which appear only once. The source material was peripheral blood mononuclear cells. The receptors originated from a man aged 55 to 70 with T-cell large granular lymphocyte leukemia. Some clones in this sample may be carry-over from other donors' samples. CDR3s include the opening cysteine and the closing phenylalanine or tryptophan. A D gene is named only where the DNA matches it firmly. Clone size is shown for a subset of rows, as once, few, many or a class of expanded clone.

size,D,V,length,J,DNA,CDR3
few,TRBD1,TRBV27,17,TRBJ2-6,TGTGCCAGCAGTCGGCGGGACAGGACCTCTGGGGCCAACGTCCTGACTTTC,CASSRRDRTSGANVLTF
.,.,TRBV6-6,14,TRBJ1-2,TGTGCCAGCAGTTCCTTGACTGACTCCTATGGCTACACCTTC,CASSSLTDSYGYTF
.,TRBD1,TRBV5-1,18,TRBJ2-6,TGCGCCAGCAGCTTGTCCGGGACAGCCATTTCTGGGGCCAACGTCCTGACTTTC,CASSLSGTAISGANVLTF
.,.,TRBV6-5,14,TRBJ2-3,TGTGCCAGCAGTTCCGGGACTAGCACAGATACGCAGTATTTT,CASSSGTSTDTQYF
.,.,TRBV7-9,13,TRBJ2-1,TGTGCCAGCAGCCAGGTAGTTTACAATGAGCAGTTCTTC,CASSQVVYNEQFF
.,.,TRBV7-2,15,TRBJ1-5,TGTGCCAGCAGCTCCACATATAATAGCAATCAGCCCCAGCATTTT,CASSSTYNSNQPQHF
.,TRBD1,TRBV18,16,TRBJ1-1,TGTGCCAGCTCACCACGCCCCCCACAGGGGAATGGAGAAGCTTTCTTT,CASSPRPPQGNGEAFF
.,.,TRBV30,14,TRBJ2-5,TGTGCCTGGAGTGCCTGGTCCGACCAAGAGACCCAGTACTTC,CAWSAWSDQETQYF
.,TRBD1,TRBV5-4,18,TRBJ2-6,TGTGCCAGCAGCTTGGCTGGGACAGGACCCACTGGGGCCAACGTCCTGACTTTC,CASSLAGTGPTGANVLTF
once,TRBD2,TRBV19,14,TRBJ2-5,TGTGCCAGTAGTATGGGGACTAGTCCAGAGACCCAGTACTTC,CASSMGTSPETQYF
.,TRBD1,TRBV7-2,14,TRBJ1-5,TGTGCCAGCAGCGATCGACAGGGGGATCAGCCCCAGCATTTT,CASSDRQGDQPQHF
.,.,TRBV30,13,TRBJ1-6,TGTGCCTGGATGGGGGGCTCAAATTCACCCCTCCACTTT,CAWMGGSNSPLHF
.,.,TRBV5-1,14,TRBJ1-3,TGCGCCAGCATGGAGGGCCACTCTGGAAACACCATATATTTT,CASMEGHSGNTIYF
.,.,TRBV5-5,15,TRBJ1-1,TGTGCCAGCAGCTTTGATCCACGTATCGGCACTGAAGCTTTCTTT,CASSFDPRIGTEAFF
.,TRBD1,TRBV5-1,14,TRBJ1-6,TGCGCCAGCAGCTTCCAGGGGGATAATTCACCCCTCCACTTT,CASSFQGDNSPLHF
.,TRBD2,TRBV4-2,18,TRBJ2-5,TGTGCCAGCAGCCAAGATTGGCGGCTAGCGGGTCTCCAAGAGACCCAGTACTTC,CASSQDWRLAGLQETQYF
.,.,TRBV19,13,TRBJ1-5,TGTGCCAGTAGCCGGACAATTAATCAGCCCCAGCATTTT,CASSRTINQPQHF
.,TRBD2,TRBV19,16,TRBJ2-7,TGTGCCAGTAGTCGAGGGGGGCGGGAGGGCTCCTACGAGCAGTACTTC,CASSRGGREGSYEQYF
.,.,TRBV7-9,14,TRBJ2-5,TGTGCCAGCAGCTTACCGGAGATCCAAGAGACCCAGTACTTC,CASSLPEIQETQYF
once,.,TRBV29-1,13,TRBJ2-1,TGCAGCGCGGACTCGGGTGGAGGGTATGAGCAGTTCTTC,CSADSGGGYEQFF
.,.,TRBV5-5,13,TRBJ2-5,TGTGCCAGCAGCTTGGTTGGCCAAGAGACCCAGTACTTC,CASSLVGQETQYF
.,TRBD1,TRBV5-8,16,TRBJ1-4,TGTGCCAGCAGCTTGGCGGCGGCAGGGGGAAATGAAAAACTGTTTTTT,CASSLAAAGGNEKLFF
.,.,TRBV5-1,15,TRBJ2-2,TGCGCCAGCAGCTTGGGGCAGTTGAACACCGGGGAGCTGTTTTTT,CASSLGQLNTGELFF
.,.,TRBV7-2,14,TRBJ2-5,TGTGCCAGCAGCTTAGGGCAGGGGCCAGAGACCCAGTACTTC,CASSLGQGPETQYF
.,.,TRBV5-1,14,TRBJ2-2,TGCGCCAGCAGCTTGAGGCCCCCCACCGGGGAGCTGTTTTTT,CASSLRPPTGELFF
.,TRBD2,TRBV5-1,16,TRBJ2-1,TGCGCCAGCAGCGTTGTAACTAGCGGAGGAAACAATGAGCAGTTCTTC,CASSVVTSGGNNEQFF
.,TRBD1,TRBV14,15,TRBJ2-5,TGTGCCAGCAGCCAAGCGGGACAGGGGGCCGGGACCCAGTACTTC,CASSQAGQGAGTQYF
.,.,TRBV10-3,15,TRBJ2-3,TGTGCCATCAGTGAGTCCTTGCGGGATACAGATACGCAGTATTTT,CAISESLRDTDTQYF
once,.,TRBV30,15,TRBJ1-1,TGTGCCTGGAGTGTAGGGGGAAGTTGGAACACTGAAGCTTTCTTT,CAWSVGGSWNTEAFF
hyperexpanded,TRBD2,TRBV28,15,TRBJ2-1,TGTGCCAGCAGTTTGCTAGCGGGAGGGTACAATGAGCAGTTCTTC,CASSLLAGGYNEQFF
.,.,TRBV5-1,13,TRBJ2-5,TGCGCCAGCAGCCCCGGCTCCGGGGAGACCCAGTACTTC,CASSPGSGETQYF
once,TRBD2,TRBV5-4,13,TRBJ2-1,TGTGCCGGCCGTCGAAGCGGGAGGGACGAGCAGTTCTTC,CAGRRSGRDEQFF
.,.,TRBV4-1,16,TRBJ1-1,TGCGCCAGCAGCCCTCTCGCGGGGCAGAGGTACACTGAAGCTTTCTTT,CASSPLAGQRYTEAFF
.,TRBD1,TRBV2,16,TRBJ1-6,TGTGCCAGCAGTGTTTCGGAAGGGACAGGGGGGACACCCCTCCACTTT,CASSVSEGTGGTPLHF
.,TRBD1,TRBV5-5,16,TRBJ1-1,TGTGCCAGCAGCGTATCTTGGACAGGGGGGAACACTGAAGCTTTCTTT,CASSVSWTGGNTEAFF
.,.,TRBV6-5,15,TRBJ1-6,TGTGCCAGCAGTTACTCGAGGGCGCTGCATTCACCCCTCCACTTT,CASSYSRALHSPLHF
medium-sized,.,TRBV7-6,13,TRBJ1-4,TGTGCCAGCAGCTTAGGGCAGGATGAAAAACTGTTTTTT,CASSLGQDEKLFF
.,TRBD1,TRBV11-2,12,TRBJ2-5,TGTGCCAGCAGCTACAGGGGCCAGACCCAGTACTTC,CASSYRGQTQYF
.,.,TRBV28,14,TRBJ1-3,TGTGCCAGCAGCCCGGGGACCTCTGGAAACACCATATATTTT,CASSPGTSGNTIYF